The 19 T cell receptor beta chains below all came from one sample that was sequenced in a study of blood T cell repertoires in COVID-19. Generated by immunoSEQ multiplex PCR, the TCRdb table keeps only in-frame clones and is missing some. The table has some 90,000 clones, about 86% seen once. The sequenced material came from peripheral blood. These receptor sequences come from an elderly man with active or convalescent COVID-19.

This clone has more than one count but fewer than ten. The genes are TRBV11-3 and TRBJ2-1; a weak D match, TRBD2 (6 bases). Trimming left V 4 bases short and J 0 bases short, with 13 bases between. The CDR3 is 16 residues long. The germline V gene encodes CDR1 SGHNT and CDR2 YENEEA. In nucleotides, the CDR3 is TGTGCCAGCAGCTCAGGCGGGGCCGGCTCCTACAATGAGCAGTTCTTC. Translated: CASSSGGAGSYNEQFF.

The chain uses TRBV19 and TRBJ2-1, with 7 positions matching TRBD2. Germline-derived CDR1 and CDR2 are LNHDA and SQIVND (reference sequence). This CDR3 comprises 17 residues. J lost 4 bases, V lost 0 bases, and 9 bases had no gene match. The CDR3, as DNA: TGTGCCAGTAGTATAGAAGGCCTATCGGGAGGATACAATGAGCAGTTCTTC. This translates into CASSIEGLSGGYNEQFF.

This chain connects TRBV6-5 to TRBJ1-1; unclear D gene. CDR3 size: 14 residues. The germline V gene has CDR1 MNHEY and CDR2 SVGAGI. Trimming removed 2 bases from V and 2 bases from J, with 9 bases in between. CDR3 protein: CASSYGAYNTEAFF. The CDR3 coding sequence is TGTGCCAGCAGTTACGGAGCTTACAACACTGAAGCTTTCTTT.

The chain employs TRBV5-1 and TRBJ2-3, with 14 bases matching TRBD2. V trimming: 3 bases; J trimming: 3 bases; junction bases outside the gene matches: 6. Germline values: CDR1 SGHRS, CDR2 YFSETQ. The CDR3 runs 17 residues. CDR3 loop: CASSSGTSGSGTDTQYF. Written as DNA, the CDR3 is TGCGCCAGCAGCTCAGGGACTAGCGGGAGTGGGACAGATACGCAGTATTTT.

The V and J genes are TRBV7-6 and TRBJ2-1; 12 bases line up with TRBD2. Germline V gene sequence: CDR1 SGHVS, CDR2 FNYEAQ. The CDR3 extends over 15 amino acids. Unmatched junction bases numbered 2, after V lost 4 bases and J lost 4 bases. In nucleotides, the CDR3 is TGTGCCAGCAGCTGGACTAGCGGGACGTACAATGAGCAGTTCTTC. Protein sequence: CASSWTSGTYNEQFF.

The chain employs TRBV19 and TRBJ1-1; tentative D call: TRBD1 (6 bases). Trimming removed 4 bases from V and 4 bases from J, with 16 bases in between. Per the germline V gene, CDR1 is LNHDA and CDR2 is SQIVND (reference sequence). The CDR3 runs to 15 residues. The CDR3 DNA reads as TGTGCCAGTAGTAAGTTACAGGGAGCGCCCACTGAAGCTTTCTTT. This translates into CASSKLQGAPTEAFF.

The chain carries TRBV3-1 (or the pseudogene TRBV3-2) and TRBJ2-6; the D gene is possibly TRBD2 (5 bases). CDR1 LGHDT and CDR2 YNNKEL come from the germline V gene (reference sequence). This CDR3 region has 20 residues. Trimming cost V 0 bases and J 0 bases, with 18 bases left between them. The CDR3 loop reads CASSQDWTPIRVSGANVLTF. The CDR3 bases are TGTGCCAGCAGCCAAGATTGGACTCCGATTCGGGTCTCTGGGGCCAACGTCCTGACTTTC.

The genes are TRBV15 and TRBJ2-4; 7 bases agree with TRBD2. The V gene end was trimmed by 3 bases and the J gene end by 6 bases; junction bases not matched to a gene: 2. The CDR3 totals 13 residues. CDR1 is LNHNV and CDR2 is YYDKDF in the germline V gene (reference sequence). The CDR3 loop reads CATSRGLSNIQYF. The CDR3 region has the DNA TGTGCCACCAGCAGGGGACTATCAAACATTCAGTACTTC.

This chain links TRBV2 with TRBJ2-1, with TRBD1 as a possible D gene (5 bases). The germline V gene has CDR1 SNHLY and CDR2 FYNNEI. This CDR3 contains 13 residues. The V end was cut by 7 bases, the J end by 4 bases, with 11 bases between. The CDR3 DNA follows: TGTGCCAGCAAAGGTGGGGCTTACAATGAGCAGTTCTTC. Its translation is CASKGGAYNEQFF. The entire variable domain, with the rest obtained from reference TRBV2 and TRBJ2-1, is as follows: EPEVTQTPSHQVTQMGQEVILRCVPISNHLYFYWYRQILGQKVEFLVSFYNNEISEKSEIFDDQFSVERPDGSNFTLKIRSTKLEDSAMYFCASKGGAYNEQFFGPGTRLTVL.

This clone is termed large. The V gene is TRBV7-3, the J gene TRBJ2-1; TRBD2 matches 14 bases. CDR3 length: 15 residues. V lost 5 bases to trimming and J lost 9 bases; unmatched junction nucleotides: 6. Per the germline V gene, CDR1 is SGHTA and CDR2 is FQGTGA. CDR3 DNA: TGTGCCAGCAGCCTCGGGACTAGCGGGAGTGCTGAGCAGTTCTTC. It codes for CASSLGTSGSAEQFF.

The J gene is TRBJ1-1, the V gene TRBV28; D is unclear. Deletions cut 6 bases from V and 5 bases from J, with 10 bases between. The CDR3 has 12 residues. From germline, CDR1 is MDHEN and CDR2 SYDVKM. The DNA for the CDR3 is TGTGCCAGCAGCCGTACGAGGACTGAAGCTTTCTTT. It codes for CASSRTRTEAFF.

The chain joins TRBV2 to TRBJ2-7; 9 nucleotides align to TRBD1. CDR1 is SNHLY, CDR2 FYNNEI, per germline. V trimming: 4 bases; J trimming: 0 bases; junction bases outside the gene matches: 4. The CDR3 is 15 amino acids. This chain's CDR3 is CASSGQTGGSYEQYF. The CDR3 bases are TGTGCCAGCAGTGGGCAGACAGGGGGCTCCTACGAGCAGTACTTC.

The gene calls are TRBV7-3 and TRBJ2-3; TRBD1 matches 8 bases. J lost 6 bases, V lost 1 base, and 6 bases had no gene match. Per germline, CDR1 SGHTA and CDR2 FQGTGA. This CDR3 has 15 amino acids. Here the CDR3 DNA reads TGTGCCAGCAGCTTAAGGCCAGGGGGCGACGATACGCAGTATTTT. Its translation: CASSLRPGGDDTQYF.

V gene TRBV9 combines with J gene TRBJ2-7; weak D call: TRBD2 (5 bases). V was shortened by 0 bases and J by 6 bases, with 7 bases between the two germline ends. CDR3 length: 12 residues. Germline loops: CDR1 SGDLS, CDR2 YYNGEE. The CDR3 DNA is TGTGCCAGCAGCGTAGCGGCGGGCGAGCAGTACTTC. Protein product: CASSVAAGEQYF.

The J gene is TRBJ2-1, the V gene TRBV14; 8 bases fit TRBD2. Germline assignment: CDR1 SGHDN and CDR2 FVKESK. V was pared by 5 bases and J by 5 bases, with 11 bases of the junction left unmatched. The CDR3 loop spans 16 amino acids. CDR3 residues: CASSSWVSGIHNEQFF. In nucleotides, the CDR3 is TGTGCCAGCAGCTCTTGGGTTAGCGGGATTCACAATGAGCAGTTCTTC.

The chain recombines TRBV6-5 with TRBJ2-7, with 8 bases that match TRBD2. Germline CDR1 and CDR2: MNHEY and SVGAGI. The CDR3 contains 15 residues. After removal of 2 bases from V and 2 bases from J, the junction contained 5 bases not matched to a gene. CDR3 loop: CASSYEAGETYEQYF. The CDR3 DNA reads as TGTGCCAGCAGTTACGAAGCGGGAGAAACCTACGAGCAGTACTTC.

In its sample, this clone was seen once. The chain joins TRBV27 to TRBJ1-3; TRBD1 might be the D (6 bases). V was cut by 6 bases and J by 2 bases, with 14 bases left in between. The V gene's germline CDR1 is MNHEY and CDR2 SMNVEV (reference sequence). The CDR3 spans 15 residues. Here the CDR3 reads CASRQTGSAGNTIYF. CDR3 nucleotides: TGTGCCAGCAGGCAGACAGGATCCGCTGGAAACACCATATATTTT.

The chain couples TRBV6-1 to TRBJ1-1; TRBD1 might be the D (5 bases). Between the trimmed V and J ends, which lost 3 bases and 0 bases, there was a span of 11 bases. CDR1 and CDR2 from the germline V gene are MNHNS and SASEGT. The CDR3 covers 15 residues. As DNA, the CDR3 is TGTGCCAGCAGTGACGGAGGGACCATGAACACTGAAGCTTTCTTT. It codes for CASSDGGTMNTEAFF.

The chain combines TRBV15 with TRBJ1-2; 7 bases are shared with TRBD1. V trimming: 3 bases; J trimming: 4 bases; junction bases outside the gene matches: 8. The CDR3 is 15 residues long. Germline CDR1 is LNHNV and CDR2 is YYDKDF (reference sequence). CDR3: CATSREQGSRYGYTF. CDR3 sequence (DNA): TGTGCCACCAGCAGGGAACAGGGGTCGCGCTATGGCTACACCTTC. Together with reference TRBV15 and TRBJ1-2, the CDR3 gives the full variable domain: DAMVIQNPRYQVTQFGKPVTLSCSQTLNHNVMYWYQQKSSQAPKLLFHYYDKDFNNEADTPDNFQSRRPNTSFCFLDIRSPGLGDTAMYLCATSREQGSRYGYTFGSGTRLTVV.